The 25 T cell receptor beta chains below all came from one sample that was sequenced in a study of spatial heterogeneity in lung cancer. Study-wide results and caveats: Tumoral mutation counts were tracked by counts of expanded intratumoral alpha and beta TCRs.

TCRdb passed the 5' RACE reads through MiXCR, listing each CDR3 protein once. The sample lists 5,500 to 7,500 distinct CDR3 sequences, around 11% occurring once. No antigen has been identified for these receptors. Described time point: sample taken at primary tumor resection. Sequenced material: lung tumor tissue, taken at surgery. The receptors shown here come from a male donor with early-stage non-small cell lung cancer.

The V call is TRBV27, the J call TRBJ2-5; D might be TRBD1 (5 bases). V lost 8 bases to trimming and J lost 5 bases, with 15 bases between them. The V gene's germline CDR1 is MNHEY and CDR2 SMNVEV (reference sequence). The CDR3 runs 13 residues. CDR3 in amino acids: CASGRTGYETQYF. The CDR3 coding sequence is TGTGCCAGCGGCCGAACAGGTTACGAGACCCAGTACTTC.

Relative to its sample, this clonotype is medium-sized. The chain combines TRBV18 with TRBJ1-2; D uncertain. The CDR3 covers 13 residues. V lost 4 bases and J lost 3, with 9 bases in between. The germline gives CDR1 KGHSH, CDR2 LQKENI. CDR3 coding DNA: TGTGCCAGCTCACTTGGACGAGACTATGGCTACACCTTC. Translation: CASSLGRDYGYTF.

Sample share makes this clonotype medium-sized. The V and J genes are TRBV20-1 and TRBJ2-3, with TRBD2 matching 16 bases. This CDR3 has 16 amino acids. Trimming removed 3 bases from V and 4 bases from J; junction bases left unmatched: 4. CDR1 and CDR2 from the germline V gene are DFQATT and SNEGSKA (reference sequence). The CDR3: CSASLGLAGGADTQYF. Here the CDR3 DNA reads TGCAGTGCTAGCCTGGGACTAGCGGGAGGGGCAGATACGCAGTATTTT.

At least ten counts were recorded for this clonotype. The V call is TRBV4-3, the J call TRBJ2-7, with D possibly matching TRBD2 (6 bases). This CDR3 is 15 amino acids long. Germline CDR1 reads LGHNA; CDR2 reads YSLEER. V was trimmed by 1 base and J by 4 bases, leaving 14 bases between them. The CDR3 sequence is CASSQGATAGYEQYF. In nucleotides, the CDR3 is TGCGCCAGCAGCCAAGGGGCCACCGCGGGATACGAGCAGTACTTC.

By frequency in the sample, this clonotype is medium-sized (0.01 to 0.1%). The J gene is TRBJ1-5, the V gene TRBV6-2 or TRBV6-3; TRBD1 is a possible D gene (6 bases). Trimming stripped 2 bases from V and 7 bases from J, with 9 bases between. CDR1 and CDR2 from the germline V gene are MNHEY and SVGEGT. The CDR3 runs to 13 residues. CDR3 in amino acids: CASSYRDNQPQHF. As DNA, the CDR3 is TGTGCCAGCAGTTACCGGGACAACCAGCCCCAGCATTTT.

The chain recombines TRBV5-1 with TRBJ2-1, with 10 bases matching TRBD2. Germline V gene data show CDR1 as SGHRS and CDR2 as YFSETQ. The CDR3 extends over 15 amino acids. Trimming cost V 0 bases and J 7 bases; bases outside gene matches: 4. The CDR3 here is CASSLAPSGSNEQFF. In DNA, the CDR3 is TGCGCCAGCAGCTTGGCCCCTAGCGGGAGTAATGAGCAGTTCTTC. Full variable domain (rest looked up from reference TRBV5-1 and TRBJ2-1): KAGVTQTPRYLIKTRGQQVTLSCSPISGHRSVSWYQQTPGQGLQFLFEYFSETQRNKGNFPGRFSGRQFSNSRSEMNVSTLELGDSALYLCASSLAPSGSNEQFFGPGTRLTVL.

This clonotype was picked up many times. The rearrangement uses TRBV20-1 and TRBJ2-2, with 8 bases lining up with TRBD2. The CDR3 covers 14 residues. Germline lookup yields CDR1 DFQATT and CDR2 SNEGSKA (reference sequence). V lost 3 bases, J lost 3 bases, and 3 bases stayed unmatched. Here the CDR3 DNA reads TGCAGTGCTAGCGGGAGGGCCGACACCGGGGAGCTGTTTTTT. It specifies CSASGRADTGELFF.

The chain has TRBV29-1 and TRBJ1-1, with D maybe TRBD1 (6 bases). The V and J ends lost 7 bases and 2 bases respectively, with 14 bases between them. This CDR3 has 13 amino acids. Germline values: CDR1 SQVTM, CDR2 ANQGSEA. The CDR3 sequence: CSAKAGANTEAFF. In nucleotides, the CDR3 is TGCAGCGCCAAGGCGGGGGCTAACACTGAAGCTTTCTTT.

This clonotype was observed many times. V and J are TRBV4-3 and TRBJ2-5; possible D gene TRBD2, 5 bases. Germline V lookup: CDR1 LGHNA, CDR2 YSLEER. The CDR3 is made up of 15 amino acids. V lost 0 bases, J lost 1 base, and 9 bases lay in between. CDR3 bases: TGCGCCAGCAGCCAAGATCGGGGAGCCCAAGAGACCCAGTACTTC. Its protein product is CASSQDRGAQETQYF.

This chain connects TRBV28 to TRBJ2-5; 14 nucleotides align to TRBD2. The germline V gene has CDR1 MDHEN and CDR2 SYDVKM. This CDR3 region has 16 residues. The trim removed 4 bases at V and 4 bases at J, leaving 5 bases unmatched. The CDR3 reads CASSSPGLAGGETQYF. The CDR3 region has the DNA TGTGCCAGCAGTTCCCCCGGACTAGCGGGAGGAGAGACCCAGTACTTC.

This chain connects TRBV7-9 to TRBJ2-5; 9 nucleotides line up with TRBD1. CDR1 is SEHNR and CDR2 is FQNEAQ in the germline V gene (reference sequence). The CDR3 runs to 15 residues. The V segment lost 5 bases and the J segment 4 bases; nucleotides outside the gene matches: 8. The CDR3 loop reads CASSAGTGPRETQYF. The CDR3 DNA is TGTGCCAGCAGCGCGGGGACAGGGCCGCGAGAGACCCAGTACTTC.

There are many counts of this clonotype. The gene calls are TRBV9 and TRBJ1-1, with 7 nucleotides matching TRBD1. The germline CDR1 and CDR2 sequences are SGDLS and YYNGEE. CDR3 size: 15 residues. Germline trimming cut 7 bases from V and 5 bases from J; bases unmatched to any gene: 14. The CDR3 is CASARQGGTRTEAFF. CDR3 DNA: TGTGCCAGCGCTAGACAGGGCGGGACTCGTACTGAAGCTTTCTTT.

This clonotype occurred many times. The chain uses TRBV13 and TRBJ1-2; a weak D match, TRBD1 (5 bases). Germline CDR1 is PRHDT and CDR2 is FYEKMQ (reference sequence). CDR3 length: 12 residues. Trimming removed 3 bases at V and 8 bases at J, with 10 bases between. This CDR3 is CASSFGDVGYTF. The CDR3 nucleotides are TGTGCCAGCAGCTTCGGGGACGTAGGCTACACCTTC.

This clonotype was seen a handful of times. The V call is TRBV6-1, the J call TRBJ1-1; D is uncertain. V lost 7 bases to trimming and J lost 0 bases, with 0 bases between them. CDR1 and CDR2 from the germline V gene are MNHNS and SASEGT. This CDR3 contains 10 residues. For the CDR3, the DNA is TGTGCCAGCATGAACACTGAAGCTTTCTTT. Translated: CASMNTEAFF.

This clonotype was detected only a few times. CDR3 residues: CSVGTGYEQYF. The DNA for the CDR3 is TGCAGCGTCGGGACAGGGTACGAGCAGTACTTC. The rearrangement joins TRBV29-1 to TRBJ2-7; 9 nucleotides agree with TRBD1. Per germline, CDR1 SQVTM and CDR2 ANQGSEA. This CDR3 contains 11 residues. J gave up 4 bases and V 6 bases, and 1 base lay outside the gene matches.

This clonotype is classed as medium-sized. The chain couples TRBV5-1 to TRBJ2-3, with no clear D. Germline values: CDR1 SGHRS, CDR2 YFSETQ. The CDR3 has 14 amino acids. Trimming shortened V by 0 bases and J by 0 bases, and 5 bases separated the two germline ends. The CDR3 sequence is CASSLAPSTDTQYF. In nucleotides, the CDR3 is TGCGCCAGCAGCTTGGCCCCGAGCACAGATACGCAGTATTTT.

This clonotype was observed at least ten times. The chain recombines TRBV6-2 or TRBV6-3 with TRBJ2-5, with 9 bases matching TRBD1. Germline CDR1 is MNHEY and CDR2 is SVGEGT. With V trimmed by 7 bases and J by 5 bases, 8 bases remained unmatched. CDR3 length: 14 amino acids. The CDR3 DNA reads TGTGCCAGCACAAACAGGGGGCGCGGGGAGACCCAGTACTTC. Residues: CASTNRGRGETQYF.

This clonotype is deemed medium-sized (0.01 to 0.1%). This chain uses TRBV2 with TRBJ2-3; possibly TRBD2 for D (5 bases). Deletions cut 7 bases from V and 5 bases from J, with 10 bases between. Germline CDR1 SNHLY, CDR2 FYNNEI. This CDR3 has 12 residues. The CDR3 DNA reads TGTGCCAGCATTCTCGCGGGAGATACGCAGTATTTT. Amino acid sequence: CASILAGDTQYF.

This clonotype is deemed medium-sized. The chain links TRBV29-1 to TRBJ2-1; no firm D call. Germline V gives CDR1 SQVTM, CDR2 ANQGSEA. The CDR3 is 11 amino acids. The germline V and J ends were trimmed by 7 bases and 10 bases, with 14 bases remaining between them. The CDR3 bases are TGCAGCGCAAAAGTAACCGAGGAGCAGTTCTTC. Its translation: CSAKVTEEQFF.

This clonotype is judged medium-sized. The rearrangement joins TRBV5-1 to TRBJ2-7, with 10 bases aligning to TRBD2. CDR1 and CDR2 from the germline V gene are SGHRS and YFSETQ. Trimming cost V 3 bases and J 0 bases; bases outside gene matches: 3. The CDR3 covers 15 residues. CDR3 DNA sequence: TGCGCCAGCAGCTCCCTAGCGGGAGTCTCCTACGAGCAGTACTTC. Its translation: CASSSLAGVSYEQYF.

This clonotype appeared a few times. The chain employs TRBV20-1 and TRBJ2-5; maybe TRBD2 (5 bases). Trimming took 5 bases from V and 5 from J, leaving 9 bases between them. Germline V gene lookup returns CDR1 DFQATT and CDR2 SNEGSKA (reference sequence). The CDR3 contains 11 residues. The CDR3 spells CSAPRGETQYF. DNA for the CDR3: TGCAGTGCTCCCCGAGGGGAGACCCAGTACTTC.

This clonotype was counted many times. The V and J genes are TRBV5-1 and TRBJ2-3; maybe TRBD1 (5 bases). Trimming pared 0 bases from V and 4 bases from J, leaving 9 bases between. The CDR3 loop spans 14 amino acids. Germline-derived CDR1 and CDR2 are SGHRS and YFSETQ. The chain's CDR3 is CASSLGQGSDTQYF. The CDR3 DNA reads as TGCGCCAGCAGCTTGGGTCAGGGTTCAGATACGCAGTATTTT. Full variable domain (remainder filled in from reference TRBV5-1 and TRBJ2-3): KAGVTQTPRYLIKTRGQQVTLSCSPISGHRSVSWYQQTPGQGLQFLFEYFSETQRNKGNFPGRFSGRQFSNSRSEMNVSTLELGDSALYLCASSLGQGSDTQYFGPGTRLTVL.

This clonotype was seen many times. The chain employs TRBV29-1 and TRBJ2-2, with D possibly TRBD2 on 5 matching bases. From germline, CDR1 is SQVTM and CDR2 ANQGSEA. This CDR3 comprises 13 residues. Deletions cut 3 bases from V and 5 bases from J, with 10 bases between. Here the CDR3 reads CSVDVQRTGELFF. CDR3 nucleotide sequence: TGCAGCGTTGACGTCCAGCGGACCGGGGAGCTGTTTTTT.

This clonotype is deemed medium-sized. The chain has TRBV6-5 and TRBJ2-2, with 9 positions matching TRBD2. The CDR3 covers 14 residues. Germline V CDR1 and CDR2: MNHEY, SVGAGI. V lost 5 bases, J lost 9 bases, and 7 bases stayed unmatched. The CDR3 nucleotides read TGTGCCAGCAGTCGGGGACTAGCAGGCCGGGAGCTGTTTTTT. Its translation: CASSRGLAGRELFF.

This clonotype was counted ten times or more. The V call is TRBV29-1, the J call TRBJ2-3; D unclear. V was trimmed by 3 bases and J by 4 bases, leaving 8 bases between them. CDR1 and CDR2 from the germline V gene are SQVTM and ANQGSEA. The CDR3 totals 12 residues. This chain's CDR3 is CSVDQRADTQYF. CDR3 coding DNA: TGCAGCGTTGACCAGCGTGCAGATACGCAGTATTTT.